The 2 T cell receptor beta chains below were found in one sample sequenced in a study of cytomegalovirus exposure and HLA in healthy donors. Profiled with immunoSEQ multiplex PCR; TCRdb holds only in-frame clones, not every one. The sample holds about 190,000 clones; 86% are singletons and the top ten take almost 1.5%. The sequenced sample consisted of PBMCs. Every receptor here comes from a woman aged 18 to 35 in good health and CMV-seronegative.

V gene TRBV20-1 combines with J gene TRBJ2-7; no firm D call. V lost 6 bases and J 3 bases, leaving 9 bases between the germline ends. The CDR3 length is 11 residues. The V gene's germline CDR1 is DFQATT and CDR2 SNEGSKA (reference sequence). CDR3 DNA: TGCAGTGCCAGAATTCGCTACGAGCAGTACTTC. Its protein is CSARIRYEQYF.

The gene calls are TRBV5-1 and TRBJ1-2, with TRBD1 identical over 11 bases. The J segment lost 4 bases and the V segment lost 0 bases, leaving 2 bases of the junction unmatched. The CDR3 totals 15 residues. The germline gives CDR1 SGHRS, CDR2 YFSETQ. As DNA, the CDR3 is TGCGCCAGCAGCTTGGTTGGGACAGGGGGCTATGGCTACACCTTC. Amino acid sequence: CASSLVGTGGYGYTF. The entire variable domain, with the rest obtained from reference TRBV5-1 and TRBJ1-2, is as follows: KAGVTQTPRYLIKTRGQQVTLSCSPISGHRSVSWYQQTPGQGLQFLFEYFSETQRNKGNFPGRFSGRQFSNSRSEMNVSTLELGDSALYLCASSLVGTGGYGYTFGSGTRLTVV.